This T cell receptor (beta chain) originates from a study of blood T cell repertoires in COVID-19. Whole-study context: T cells, B-cell-depleted T cells, or PBMCs supplied cDNA or gDNA.

The repertoire was sequenced with immunoSEQ multiplex PCR; TCRdb's copy has only in-frame clones and lacks some. The sample holds 50,000 to 70,000 clones; 85% to 90% are singletons and the top ten take roughly 7.6%. Specimen: peripheral blood. The clonotype originates from a human donor with active COVID-19. The donor label of this sample is uncertain.

CDR3 nucleotides: TGTGCCAGCAGCCTTACTTCTAGCGGGAGGGCCAATGAGCAGTTCTTC. Its protein product is CASSLTSSGRANEQFF. The chain has TRBV5-5 and TRBJ2-1; TRBD2 aligns across 12 bases. Per germline, CDR1 SGHKS and CDR2 YYEKEE (reference sequence). The CDR3 has 16 residues. V trimming: 4 bases; J trimming: 6 bases; junction bases outside the gene matches: 8.